Each of the 8 T cell receptor beta chains below was sequenced from the same sample in a study of blood T cell repertoires in COVID-19. Produced via immunoSEQ multiplex PCR; TCRdb's table is partial and in-frame only. Here the sample spans about 140,000 clones, 84% being singletons. Sequencing was done on a sample of PBMCs or T cells enriched from blood (not recorded which). These receptors were taken from a man aged 35 to 55 with acute COVID-19.

V gene TRBV18 combines with J gene TRBJ1-1; D is unclear. In germline, CDR1 is KGHSH, CDR2 LQKENI. The CDR3 has 14 amino acids. V was pared by 0 bases and J by 1 base, with 6 bases between. The CDR3 loop is CASSPPFQNTEAFF. In DNA, the CDR3 is TGTGCCAGCTCACCACCATTTCAGAACACTGAAGCTTTCTTT.

In this sample, this clone turned up once. J is TRBJ1-5 and V is TRBV12-3 or TRBV12-4, with TRBD1 matching 7 bases. This CDR3 is built from 13 residues. Trimming took 5 bases from V and 9 from J; bases not matched to a gene: 7. The CDR3 protein is CASSPQGSRPQHF. The DNA of the CDR3 is TGTGCCAGCAGTCCACAGGGGTCACGGCCCCAGCATTTT.

The rearrangement links TRBV11-2 to TRBJ1-6, with 7 bases matching TRBD1. The V gene end was trimmed by 1 base and the J gene end by 10 bases; junction bases not matched to a gene: 7. CDR1 SGHAT and CDR2 FQNNGV come from the germline V gene. The CDR3 totals 15 residues. The CDR3 nucleotides are TGTGCCAGCAGCTTAGTGACAGGGCTGAACTCACCCCTCCACTTT. Translating gives CASSLVTGLNSPLHF. The whole variable domain, remainder taken from reference TRBV11-2 and TRBJ1-6, is EAGVAQSPRYKIIEKRQSVAFWCNPISGHATLYWYQQILGQGPKLLIQFQNNGVVDDSQLPKDRFSAERLKGVDSTLKIQPAKLEDSAVYLCASSLVTGLNSPLHFGNGTRLTVT.

The V gene is TRBV2, the J gene TRBJ1-6, with TRBD1 matching over 9 bases. V gave up 4 bases and J gave up 9 bases; unmatched junction bases: 4. The CDR3 covers 14 residues. CDR1 and CDR2 from the germline V gene are SNHLY and FYNNEI. The chain's CDR3 is CASSARDRVSPLHF. The CDR3 region has the DNA TGTGCCAGCAGTGCACGGGACAGGGTTTCACCCCTCCACTTT. The full variable domain, rest sourced from reference TRBV2 and TRBJ1-6, is EPEVTQTPSHQVTQMGQEVILRCVPISNHLYFYWYRQILGQKVEFLVSFYNNEISEKSEIFDDQFSVERPDGSNFTLKIRSTKLEDSAMYFCASSARDRVSPLHFGNGTRLTVT.

In nucleotides, the CDR3 is TGTGCCAGCATTGGGCAGGGTAGGTACGAGCAGTACTTC. Translation: CASIGQGRYEQYF. The chain uses TRBV27 and TRBJ2-7; D may be TRBD1 (5 bases). Germline-derived CDR1 and CDR2 are MNHEY and SMNVEV (reference sequence). The ends were cut back, 7 bases at V and 4 bases at J, with 14 bases in the middle. The CDR3 is made up of 13 amino acids.

J is TRBJ2-6 and V is TRBV19; D is possibly TRBD1 (6 bases). Between the trimmed V and J ends, which lost 4 bases and 0 bases, there was a span of 13 bases. CDR1 is LNHDA and CDR2 is SQIVND in the germline V gene (reference sequence). The CDR3 has 17 amino acids. The CDR3 protein is CASSNGTYSSGANVLTF. CDR3 DNA: TGTGCCAGTAGTAATGGGACATACAGCTCTGGGGCCAACGTCCTGACTTTC.

The chain combines TRBV7-2 with TRBJ2-3; 10 nucleotides align to TRBD2. CDR3 length: 16 residues. With V trimmed by 1 base and J by 0 bases, 1 base remained unmatched. Germline V lookup: CDR1 SGHTA, CDR2 FQGNSA. The CDR3 reads CASSLVAGGSTDTQYF. CDR3 nucleotide sequence: TGTGCCAGCAGCTTAGTAGCGGGGGGTAGCACAGATACGCAGTATTTT.

The V gene is TRBV4-3, the J gene TRBJ1-3, with 7 bases matching TRBD1. The CDR3 has 15 amino acids. With 1 base clipped from V and 2 bases from J, the junction kept 2 bases outside the gene matches. In germline, CDR1 is LGHNA, CDR2 YSLEER. CDR3 coding DNA: TGCGCCAGCAGCCAAGTAAGGGGGCCTGGAAACACCATATATTTT. Translating it yields CASSQVRGPGNTIYF.